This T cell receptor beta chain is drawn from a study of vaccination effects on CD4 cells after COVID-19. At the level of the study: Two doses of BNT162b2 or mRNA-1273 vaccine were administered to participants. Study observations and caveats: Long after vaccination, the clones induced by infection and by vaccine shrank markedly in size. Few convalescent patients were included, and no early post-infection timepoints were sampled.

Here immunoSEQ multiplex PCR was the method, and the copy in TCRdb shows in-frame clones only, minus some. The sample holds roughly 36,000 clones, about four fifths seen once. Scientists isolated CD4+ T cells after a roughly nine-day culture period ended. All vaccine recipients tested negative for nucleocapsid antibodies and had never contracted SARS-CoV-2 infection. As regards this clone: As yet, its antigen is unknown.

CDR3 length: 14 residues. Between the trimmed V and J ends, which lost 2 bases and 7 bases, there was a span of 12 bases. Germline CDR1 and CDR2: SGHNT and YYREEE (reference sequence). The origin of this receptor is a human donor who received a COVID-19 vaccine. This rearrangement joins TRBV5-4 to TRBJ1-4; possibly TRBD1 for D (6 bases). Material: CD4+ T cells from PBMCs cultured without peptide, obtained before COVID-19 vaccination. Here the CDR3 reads CASSFGVGGEKLFF. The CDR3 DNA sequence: TGTGCCAGCAGCTTCGGGGTAGGGGGTGAAAAACTGTTTTTT.